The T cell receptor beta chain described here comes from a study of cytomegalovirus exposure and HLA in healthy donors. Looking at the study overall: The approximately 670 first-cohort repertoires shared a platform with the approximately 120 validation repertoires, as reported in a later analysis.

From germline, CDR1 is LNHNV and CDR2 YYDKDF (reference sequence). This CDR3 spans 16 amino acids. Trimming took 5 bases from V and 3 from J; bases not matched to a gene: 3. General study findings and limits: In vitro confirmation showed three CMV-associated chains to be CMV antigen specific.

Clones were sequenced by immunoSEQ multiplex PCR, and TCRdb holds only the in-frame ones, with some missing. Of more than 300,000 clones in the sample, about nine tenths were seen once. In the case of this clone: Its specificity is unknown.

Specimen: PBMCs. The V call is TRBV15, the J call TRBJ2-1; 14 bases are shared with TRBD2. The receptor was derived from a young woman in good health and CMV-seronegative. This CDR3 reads CATSPGLAGVYNEQFF. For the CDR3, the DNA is TGTGCCACCAGCCCGGGACTAGCGGGAGTCTACAATGAGCAGTTCTTC.